This TCR beta chain is drawn from a study of blood T cell repertoires in COVID-19. The overall study: The United States, Italy and Spain supplied acute and convalescent COVID-19 samples. From T cells, B-cell-depleted T cells, or PBMCs came the material, which was cDNA or gDNA.

V lost 1 base to trimming and J lost 7 bases, with 11 bases between them. This CDR3 has 12 amino acids. Germline V CDR1 and CDR2: GTSNPN, SVGIG (reference sequence). How the authors handled the data: Amplifying reference gene primers gave estimates of nucleated cell counts. The table came from immunoSEQ multiplex PCR; TCRdb's copy has only in-frame clones and leaves some out. Clone size and the V and J calls come from that table; the DNA yielded D and trimming. The table records some 70,000 clones, roughly nine tenths of them present only once. The rearrangement uses TRBV30 and TRBJ2-7; tentative D call: TRBD1 (5 bases). This clonotype was obtained from a man aged 45-65 years with acute or convalescent COVID-19. The sample comprised peripheral blood. The DNA for the CDR3 is TGTGCCTGGAGTGGCTACAGGTATGAGCAGTACTTC. Amino acids: CAWSGYRYEQYF.